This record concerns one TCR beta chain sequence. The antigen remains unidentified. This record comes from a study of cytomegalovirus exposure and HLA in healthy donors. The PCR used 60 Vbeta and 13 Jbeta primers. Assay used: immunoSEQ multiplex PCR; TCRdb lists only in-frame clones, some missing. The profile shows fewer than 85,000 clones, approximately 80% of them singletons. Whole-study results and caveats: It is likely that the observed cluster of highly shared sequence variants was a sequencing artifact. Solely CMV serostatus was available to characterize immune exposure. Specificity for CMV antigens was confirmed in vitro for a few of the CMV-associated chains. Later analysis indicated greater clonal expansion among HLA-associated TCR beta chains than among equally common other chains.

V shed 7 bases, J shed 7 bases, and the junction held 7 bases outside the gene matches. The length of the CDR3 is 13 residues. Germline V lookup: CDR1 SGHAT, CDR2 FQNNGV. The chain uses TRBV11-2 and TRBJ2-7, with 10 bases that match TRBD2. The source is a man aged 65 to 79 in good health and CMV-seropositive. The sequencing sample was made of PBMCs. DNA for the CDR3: TGTGCCAGCACCCCTAGCGGGAGTGGGGAGCAGTACTTC. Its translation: CASTPSGSGEQYF.